This T cell receptor (beta chain) was identified in a study of tumor-infiltrating lymphocytes in primary liver carcinoma. The investigators made TCR beta cDNA from approximately 0.5 ug total RNA, using a constant-region primer. Modified slightly, ARM-PCR produced TCR beta libraries over three nested multiplex PCR rounds. Researchers ran the first two PCR rounds for ten to eleven cycles each with TRBV1-TRBV30 forward primers and a C-beta reverse primer. MiXCR, run by TCRdb on the multiplex PCR reads, gives a single entry per CDR3 protein. The sample holds roughly 70,000 distinct CDR3 sequences; about two thirds are singletons and the top ten take around 44%. Germline loops: CDR1 SQVTM, CDR2 ANQGSEA. V was shortened by 6 bases and J by 6 bases, with 8 bases between the two germline ends. The CDR3 length is 11 residues. Unsorted bulk tissue, 20-30 mg of it, served as the source for co-extraction of RNA and DNA.

This clonotype was recorded many times. The V gene is TRBV29-1, the J gene TRBJ2-2, with no clear D. Material for sequencing was liver tumor tissue from sampling region 4. Subset denoted: tumor region T4, right-lateral pole. The source is a man aged 35 to 55 with primary liver carcinoma and hepatitis B virus infection. CDR3 in DNA: TGCAGCGTAAAGGGATCCGGGGAGCTGTTTTTT. This encodes CSVKGSGELFF.